This T cell receptor (beta chain) was observed in a study of T cell responses to AZD1222 COVID-19 vaccine. Findings and limits, study-wide: Baseline seropositives among AZD1222 recipients totaled only five to seven. Spike-spanning, vaccine-associated CD4 TCRs were dominant at 160-218 and 743-854.

Clones were sequenced by immunoSEQ multiplex PCR, and TCRdb holds only the in-frame ones, with some missing. The sample lists 100,000 to 150,000 clones, roughly 88% occurring once. A note on this clone: Its antigen is currently unknown.

The V segment lost 3 bases and the J segment 1 base; nucleotides outside the gene matches: 7. The CDR3 spans 16 residues. Germline V gene sequence: CDR1 SGHVS, CDR2 FQNEAQ. Material: peripheral blood, obtained on day 0 of MenACWY control vaccination. This clonotype was obtained from an adult in good health. The chain combines TRBV7-8 with TRBJ2-5, with 8 bases identical to TRBD2. The CDR3 DNA reads as TGTGCCAGCAGCTTCGGAGTAGCGGGGCTCCAAGAGACCCAGTACTTC. Protein sequence: CASSFGVAGLQETQYF.